The entry below describes one T cell receptor beta chain. This specimen belongs to a study of blood T cell repertoires in COVID-19. Across the study: T cells, B-cell-depleted T cells, or PBMCs provided the cDNA or gDNA that served as material.

Germline loops: CDR1 KGHSH, CDR2 LQKENI. There are 17 residues in the CDR3. J lost 7 bases, V lost 1 base, and 6 bases had no gene match. Some clones are missing from TCRdb's copy, which holds only in-frame ones; the method was immunoSEQ multiplex PCR. The sample holds 52,000 or so clones, about four fifths seen once. The J gene is TRBJ2-2, the V gene TRBV18; 13 bases map to TRBD2. The sample consisted of peripheral blood. The TCR comes from a human donor in a cohort sampled during active COVID-19. The CDR3 DNA follows: TGTGCCAGCTCACCACGGACTAGCGGGAGTGGTGACGGGGAGCTGTTTTTT. Its translation is CASSPRTSGSGDGELFF.